A single T cell receptor beta chain is shown here with its context. At one of its ends the junction is not consistent with the germline gene, which may arise from a read error. The input was roughly 0.5 ug total RNA; TCR beta cDNA was made from it with a constant-region primer. Researchers made the TCR beta libraries by running three nested multiplex PCR rounds with slightly modified ARM-PCR. MiXCR, applied by TCRdb to the multiplex PCR reads, yields one record per CDR3 protein. The data hold about 100,000 distinct CDR3 sequences, with under 70% observed a single time. The sample originates from a study of tumor-infiltrating lymphocytes in primary liver carcinoma. Study-wide context: Ranging in age from 30 to 69 years, the patients were men and women.

The source material, roughly 18-32 mg of unsorted bulk tissue, was used to co-extract RNA and DNA. By surgical resection, the patients were treated for their primary liver carcinoma. The source of this sequence is a woman aged 60-75 years with primary liver carcinoma and hepatitis B virus infection. Source material: liver tumor tissue from sampling region 2. The subset denotes: tumor region T2, inferior pole.

This CDR3 reads CANSLDTIRALRYGYTF. The CDR3 DNA is TGTGCCAACAGCTTAGATACGATCAGGGCGCTGCGCTATGGATACACCTTC. This sequence joins TRBV11-2 and TRBJ1-2; tentative D call: TRBD1 (5 bases). The length of the CDR3 is 17 residues. Germline V gives CDR1 SGHAT, CDR2 FQNNGV.